These 26 T cell receptor beta chains share one sample of origin, sequenced in a study of HIV-infected children after antiretroviral therapy interruption. A 3' RACE protocol on RNA, with unique molecular identifiers, produced the TCR library. TCRdb ran MiXCR on the 3' RACE reads and lists one entry per CDR3 protein. Here the sample spans approximately 95,000 distinct CDR3 sequences, under 8% being singletons. The treatment: PENTA 11 planned treatment interruption arm or continuous ART arm. The input for sequencing was CD45RA+ CD4+ T cells from PBMCs, pooled from several time points, taken from a donor given antiretroviral therapy, either interrupted or continuous. Subset in this sample: naive CD4+ CD45RA+ CD45RO- T cells. The receptors were gathered from a pool of human donors with HIV.

This clonotype was seen many times. The V gene is TRBV6-4, the J gene TRBJ2-1, with 7 bases fitting TRBD2. CDR3 length equals 13 residues. The germline CDR1 and CDR2 sequences are MRHNA and SNTAGT. V lost 3 bases to trimming and J lost 13 bases; unmatched junction nucleotides: 9. The CDR3 DNA is TGTGCCAGCAGTGATTTGGGAGCGGGGCCACAGTTCTTC. This encodes CASSDLGAGPQFF.

This clonotype was detected only a few times. The rearrangement links TRBV6-4 to TRBJ1-4; TRBD1 matches 7 bases. CDR1 and CDR2 from the germline V gene are MRHNA and SNTAGT. The CDR3 runs 14 residues. The V segment lost 5 bases and the J segment 7 bases; nucleotides outside the gene matches: 7. Written as DNA, the CDR3 is TGTGCCAGCAGTCTAGACAGGGAGGCTGAAAAACTGTTTTTT. Translated, it gives CASSLDREAEKLFF.

This clonotype was counted at least ten times. The J gene is TRBJ2-7, the V gene TRBV12-3 or TRBV12-4, with 9 bases identical to TRBD1. The CDR3 runs 15 residues. V lost 5 bases and J lost 6; bases outside the gene matches: 11. CDR3 sequence: CASSPSGTGTIEQYF. Written as DNA, the CDR3 is TGTGCCAGCAGTCCATCCGGGACAGGGACCATCGAGCAGTACTTC.

There are many counts of this clonotype. The genes are TRBV28 and TRBJ1-1, with D tentatively TRBD1 (5 bases). CDR1 is MDHEN and CDR2 is SYDVKM in the germline V gene. The CDR3 sequence is 13 residues long. Trimming shortened V by 11 bases and J by 4 bases, and 17 bases separated the two germline ends. The CDR3 region is CAGCPAGTTEAFF. CDR3 sequence (DNA): TGTGCCGGCTGCCCAGCCGGGACCACTGAAGCTTTCTTT.

The rearrangement links TRBV7-9 to TRBJ1-6, with no clear D. The CDR3 extends over 14 amino acids. V was clipped by 4 bases and J by 6 bases, with 10 bases between them. Per the germline V gene, CDR1 is SEHNR and CDR2 is FQNEAQ (reference sequence). The CDR3 sequence: CASSSPSFNSPLHF. The CDR3 DNA sequence: TGTGCCAGCAGCTCCCCGTCATTTAATTCACCCCTCCACTTT.

The chain joins TRBV5-6 to TRBJ2-5; D may be TRBD1 or TRBD2 (6 bases each). Germline-derived CDR1 and CDR2 are SGHDT and YYEEEE. Deletions cut 0 bases from V and 4 bases from J, with 10 bases between. CDR3 size: 14 residues. CDR3 sequence reads: CASSLVGGGETQYF. CDR3 nucleotide sequence: TGTGCCAGCAGCTTGGTGGGGGGCGGAGAGACCCAGTACTTC.

V and J are TRBV7-2 and TRBJ2-5; 7 positions agree with TRBD1. V lost 5 bases to trimming and J lost 1 base; unmatched junction nucleotides: 4. Germline lookup yields CDR1 SGHTA and CDR2 FQGNSA. The CDR3 has 14 residues. The CDR3 DNA reads TGTGCCAGCAGCCCGACAGGGACCCAAGAGACCCAGTACTTC. It yields the protein CASSPTGTQETQYF.

This clonotype was seen at least ten times. J is TRBJ1-5 and V is TRBV18, with D perhaps TRBD1 (6 bases). Trimming pared 3 bases from V and 1 base from J, leaving 16 bases between. Germline V CDR1 and CDR2: KGHSH, LQKENI. CDR3 length: 17 residues. The CDR3 reads CASSPLPTGGSNQPQHF. The CDR3 coding sequence is TGTGCCAGCTCACCGCTCCCGACAGGAGGAAGCAATCAGCCCCAGCATTTT.

This clonotype showed up many times. This chain uses TRBV19 with TRBJ1-1; 7 bases map to TRBD1. CDR1 is LNHDA, CDR2 SQIVND, per germline (reference sequence). This CDR3 is 14 amino acids long. V was pared by 5 bases and J by 4 bases, with 7 bases of the junction left unmatched. Written as DNA, the CDR3 is TGTGCCAGTAGTCGAGACAGGGCGGGCACTGAAGCTTTCTTT. Translation: CASSRDRAGTEAFF.

This clonotype came up many times. This chain links TRBV28 with TRBJ2-1; weak D call: TRBD2 (6 bases). Between the trimmed V and J ends, which lost 8 bases and 6 bases, there was a span of 17 bases. The germline V gene encodes CDR1 MDHEN and CDR2 SYDVKM. CDR3 length: 14 amino acids. The CDR3 reads CASFKGGGSNEQFF. CDR3 DNA: TGTGCCAGCTTCAAGGGAGGTGGTAGCAATGAGCAGTTCTTC.

The rearrangement joins TRBV7-2 to TRBJ2-3, with TRBD2 matching 7 bases. This CDR3 is 14 amino acids long. From germline, CDR1 is SGHTA and CDR2 FQGNSA. Trimming removed 3 bases from V and 1 base from J; junction bases left unmatched: 1. The CDR3 sequence: CASSFTSGTDTQYF. CDR3 DNA sequence: TGTGCCAGCAGCTTCACTAGCGGCACAGATACGCAGTATTTT.

This clonotype turned up a few times. V usage is TRBV12-3 or TRBV12-4 and J usage is TRBJ2-1; D is unresolved. CDR3 size: 12 residues. V was trimmed by 6 bases and J by 6 bases, leaving 9 bases between them. The CDR3 spells CASSSRPNEQFF. DNA for the CDR3: TGTGCCAGCAGCTCAAGGCCCAATGAGCAGTTCTTC.

This clonotype has at least ten counts. The CDR3 nucleotides read TGCGCCAGCAGCTTGCAAATACAGGGCCGTCAAACCGGGGAGCTGTTTTTT. It encodes CASSLQIQGRQTGELFF. This sequence joins TRBV5-1 and TRBJ2-2, with D tentatively TRBD1 (6 bases). The germline V gene encodes CDR1 SGHRS and CDR2 YFSETQ. V was pared by 1 base and J by 5 bases, with 18 bases between. The CDR3 extends over 17 amino acids.

The rearrangement uses TRBV2 and TRBJ1-1; the D is unclear. The CDR3 has 14 residues. V gave up 4 bases and J gave up 1 base, with 10 bases separating them. CDR1 and CDR2 from the germline V gene are SNHLY and FYNNEI. CDR3 protein: CASSVGRTNTEAFF. The CDR3 DNA reads as TGTGCCAGCAGTGTCGGACGGACGAACACTGAAGCTTTCTTT.

In its sample, this clonotype was seen many times. The genes are TRBV2 and TRBJ2-1; D tentatively reads TRBD1 or TRBD2 (5 bases each). Germline V gene lookup returns CDR1 SNHLY and CDR2 FYNNEI. The V end lost 7 bases, the J end lost 2 bases, and 12 bases lay between the germline ends. The CDR3 totals 14 residues. CDR3 in amino acids: CASNWDGAYNEQFF. The CDR3 coding sequence is TGTGCCAGCAATTGGGACGGAGCCTACAATGAGCAGTTCTTC.

This sequence joins TRBV3-1 and TRBJ2-1, with 8 nucleotides matching TRBD2. Germline V CDR1 and CDR2: LGHDT, YNNKEL (reference sequence). The CDR3 contains 15 residues. With V trimmed by 5 bases and J by 8 bases, 11 bases remained unmatched. Here the CDR3 reads CASSKTGLGEDEQFF. In DNA form, the CDR3 reads TGTGCCAGCAGCAAGACGGGACTAGGAGAAGATGAGCAGTTCTTC.

This clonotype was found many times. The DNA for the CDR3 is TGTGCCAGCAGTGAATGGGGGGGAGAGGCAGATACGCAGTATTTT. Residues: CASSEWGGEADTQYF. The gene calls are TRBV25-1 and TRBJ2-3; 7 bases fit TRBD2. Germline CDR1 is MGHDK and CDR2 is SYGVNS. With V trimmed by 1 base and J by 4 bases, 5 bases remained unmatched. The CDR3 is made up of 15 amino acids.

This clonotype was recorded at least ten times. V and J are TRBV5-1 and TRBJ2-3; D is unclear. The germline V gene encodes CDR1 SGHRS and CDR2 YFSETQ. This CDR3 is built from 14 residues. V was trimmed by 1 base and J by 4 bases, leaving 10 bases between them. DNA for the CDR3: TGCGCCAGCAGCTTGCCGCGGAGCCCAGATACGCAGTATTTT. Translating it yields CASSLPRSPDTQYF.

Many counts were recorded for this clonotype. This chain connects TRBV18 to TRBJ2-2, with a possible D match to TRBD2 (5 bases). The CDR3 runs 17 residues. Per the germline V gene, CDR1 is KGHSH and CDR2 is LQKENI. Trimming pared 2 bases from V and 0 bases from J, leaving 13 bases between. CDR3 nucleotides: TGTGCCAGCTCACCAGTTTTTGGAGCGGCGAACACCGGGGAGCTGTTTTTT. Translated, it gives CASSPVFGAANTGELFF.

This clonotype was observed at least ten times. This sequence joins TRBV20-1 and TRBJ2-3; TRBD2 matches 7 bases. The V gene's germline CDR1 is DFQATT and CDR2 SNEGSKA (reference sequence). Unmatched junction bases numbered 1, after V lost 1 base and J lost 3 bases. The CDR3 is 13 amino acids. Written as DNA, the CDR3 is TGCAGTGCTAGAGGGGGGGGGACAGATACGCAGTATTTT. This gives the protein CSARGGGTDTQYF.

This clonotype was found many times. The genes are TRBV7-2 and TRBJ2-5; 10 bases agree with TRBD2. This CDR3 is 16 amino acids long. From germline, CDR1 is SGHTA and CDR2 FQGNSA. V shed 2 bases and J 1 base; nucleotides not matched to a gene: 4. The CDR3 protein is CASSLSLAGAQETQYF. For the CDR3, the DNA is TGTGCCAGCAGCTTAAGTCTAGCGGGGGCCCAAGAGACCCAGTACTTC.

There are a few counts of this clonotype. One end of the junction fails to match germline, which may point to a read error. The rearrangement joins TRBV30 to TRBJ2-3, with unresolved D. Germline loops: CDR1 GTSNPN, CDR2 SVGIG (reference sequence). This CDR3 has 11 amino acids. DNA for the CDR3: TGTGCCTGGGACTGGGGTGACACCTTGTACTTT. This encodes CAWDWGDTLYF. Looking up the rest from reference TRBV30 and TRBJ2-3 gives the full variable domain: SQTIHQWPATLVQPVGSPLSLECTVEGTSNPNLYWYRQAAGRGLQLLFYSVGIGQISSEVPQNLSASRPQDRQFILSSKKLLLSDSGFYLCAWDWGDTLYFGPGTRLTVL.

This clonotype was seen at least ten times. Its ends do not fully match the called genes, so a read error is possible. The V gene is TRBV20-1, the J gene TRBJ2-7; 7 bases are a match to TRBD1. The length of the CDR3 is 17 residues. The germline V gene has CDR1 DFQATT and CDR2 SNEGSKA (reference sequence). The CDR3 DNA reads as TGCAGTGCTAGAGGCCATGGGACAGACTTATCCAGGGCCCCATCGGCATTC. Amino acids: CSARGHGTDLSRAPSAF.

This clonotype occurred many times. The chain uses TRBV2 and TRBJ2-1; D is unresolved. V dropped 7 bases and J dropped 3 bases, with 10 bases sitting between them. This CDR3 is 13 amino acids long. Germline CDR1 reads SNHLY; CDR2 reads FYNNEI. CDR3 in amino acids: CASNMGYYNEQFF. CDR3 coding DNA: TGTGCCAGCAACATGGGGTACTACAATGAGCAGTTCTTC.

This clonotype was detected ten times or more. V is TRBV12-3 or TRBV12-4 and J is TRBJ2-6; 8 bases agree with TRBD2. CDR3 length equals 17 residues. Trimming removed 5 bases from V and 0 bases from J; junction bases left unmatched: 6. The CDR3 DNA follows: TGTGCCAGCAGTCGGGGGGGCTTATTCTCTGGGGCCAACGTCCTGACTTTC. It encodes CASSRGGLFSGANVLTF.

J is TRBJ1-2 and V is TRBV2; no firm D call. Looked up from germline, CDR1 is SNHLY and CDR2 is FYNNEI. The V end lost 7 bases, the J end lost 2 bases, and 11 bases lay between the germline ends. This CDR3 spans 13 amino acids. CDR3 residues: CASNVDTNYGYTF. In DNA form, the CDR3 reads TGTGCCAGCAACGTTGACACGAACTATGGCTACACCTTC.